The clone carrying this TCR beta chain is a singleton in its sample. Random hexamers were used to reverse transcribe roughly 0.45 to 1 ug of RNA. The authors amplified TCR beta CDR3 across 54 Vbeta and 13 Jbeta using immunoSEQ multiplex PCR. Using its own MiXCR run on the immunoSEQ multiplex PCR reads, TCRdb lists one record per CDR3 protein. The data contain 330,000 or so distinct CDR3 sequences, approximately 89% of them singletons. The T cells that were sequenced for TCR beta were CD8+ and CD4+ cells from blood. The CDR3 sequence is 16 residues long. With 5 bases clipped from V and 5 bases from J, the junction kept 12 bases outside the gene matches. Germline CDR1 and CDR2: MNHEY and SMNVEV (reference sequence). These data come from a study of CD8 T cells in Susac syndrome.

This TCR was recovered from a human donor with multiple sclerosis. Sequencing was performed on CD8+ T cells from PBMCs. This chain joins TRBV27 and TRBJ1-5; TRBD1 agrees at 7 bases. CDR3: CASSGPGGGADQPQHF. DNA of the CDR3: TGTGCCAGCAGTGGCCCCGGAGGGGGCGCCGATCAGCCCCAGCATTTT.